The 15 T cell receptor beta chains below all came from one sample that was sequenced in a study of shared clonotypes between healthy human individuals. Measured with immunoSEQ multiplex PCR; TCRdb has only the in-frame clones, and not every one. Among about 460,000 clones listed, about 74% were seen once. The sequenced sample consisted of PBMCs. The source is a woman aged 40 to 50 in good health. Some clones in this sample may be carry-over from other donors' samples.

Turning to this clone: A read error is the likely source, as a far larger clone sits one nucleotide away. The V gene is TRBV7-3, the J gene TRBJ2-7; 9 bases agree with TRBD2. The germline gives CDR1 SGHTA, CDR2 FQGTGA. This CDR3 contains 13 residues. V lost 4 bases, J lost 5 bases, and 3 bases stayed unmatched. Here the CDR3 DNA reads TGTGCCAGCAGCTGGCGGGAGGGGCACGAGCAGTACTTC. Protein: CASSWREGHEQYF.

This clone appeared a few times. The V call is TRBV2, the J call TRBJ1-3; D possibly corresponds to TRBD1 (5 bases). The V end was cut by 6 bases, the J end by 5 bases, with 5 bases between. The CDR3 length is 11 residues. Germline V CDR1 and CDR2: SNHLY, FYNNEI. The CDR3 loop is CASRDRNTIYF. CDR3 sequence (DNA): TGTGCCAGCAGGGACAGAAACACCATATATTTT.

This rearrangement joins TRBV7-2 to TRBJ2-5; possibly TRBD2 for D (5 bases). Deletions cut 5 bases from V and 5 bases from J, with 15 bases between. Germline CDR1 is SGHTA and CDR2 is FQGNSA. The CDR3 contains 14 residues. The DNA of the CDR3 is TGTGCCAGCAGCGGAGGACCACGGTGGGAGACCCAGTACTTC. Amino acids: CASSGGPRWETQYF.

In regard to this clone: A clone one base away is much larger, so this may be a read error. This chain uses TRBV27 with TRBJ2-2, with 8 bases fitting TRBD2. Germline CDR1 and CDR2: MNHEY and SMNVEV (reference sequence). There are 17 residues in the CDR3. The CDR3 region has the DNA TGTGCCAGCAGTTTATCATTCGGCGGGAGGAAAGCCGGGGGGCTGTTTTTT. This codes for CASSLSFGGRKAGGLFF.

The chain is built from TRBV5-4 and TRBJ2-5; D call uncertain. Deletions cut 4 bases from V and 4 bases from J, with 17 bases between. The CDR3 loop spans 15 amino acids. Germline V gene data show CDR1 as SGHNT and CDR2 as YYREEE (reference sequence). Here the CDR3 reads CASSPTRPPGETQYF. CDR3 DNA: TGTGCCAGCAGCCCCACCAGGCCCCCTGGAGAGACCCAGTACTTC.

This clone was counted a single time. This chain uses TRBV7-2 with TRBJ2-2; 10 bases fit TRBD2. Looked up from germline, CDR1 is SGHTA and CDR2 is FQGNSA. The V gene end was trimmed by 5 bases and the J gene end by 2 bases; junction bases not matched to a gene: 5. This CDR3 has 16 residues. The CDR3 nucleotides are TGTGCCAGCAGCCCCGGACTAGCGGAAAACACCGGGGAGCTGTTTTTT. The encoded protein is CASSPGLAENTGELFF.

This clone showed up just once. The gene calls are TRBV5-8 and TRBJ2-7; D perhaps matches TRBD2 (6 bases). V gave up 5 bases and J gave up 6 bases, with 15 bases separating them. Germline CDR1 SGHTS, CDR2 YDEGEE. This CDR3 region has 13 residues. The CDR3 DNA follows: TGTGCCAGCAGGATCGTATTGGGGGGCGAGCAGTACTTC. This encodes CASRIVLGGEQYF. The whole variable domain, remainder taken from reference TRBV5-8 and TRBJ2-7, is EAGVTQSPTHLIKTRGQQATLRCSPISGHTSVYWYQQALGLGLQFLLWYDEGEERNRGNFPPRFSGRQFPNYSSELNVNALELEDSALYLCASRIVLGGEQYFGPGTRLTVT.

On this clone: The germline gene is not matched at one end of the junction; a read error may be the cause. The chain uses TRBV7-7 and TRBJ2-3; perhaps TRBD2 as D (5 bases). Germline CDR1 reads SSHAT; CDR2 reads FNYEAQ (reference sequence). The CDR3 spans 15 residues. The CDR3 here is CASSKDSHGADTQYF. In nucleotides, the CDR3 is TGTGCTAGCAGTAAGGACTCCCATGGGGCAGATACGCAGTATTTT.

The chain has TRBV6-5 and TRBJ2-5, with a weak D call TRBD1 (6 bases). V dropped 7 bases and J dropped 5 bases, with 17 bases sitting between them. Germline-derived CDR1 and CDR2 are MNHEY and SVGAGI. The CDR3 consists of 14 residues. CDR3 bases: TGTGCCAGCACCCAACCAGGGGAGCGGGAGACCCAGTACTTC. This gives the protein CASTQPGERETQYF.

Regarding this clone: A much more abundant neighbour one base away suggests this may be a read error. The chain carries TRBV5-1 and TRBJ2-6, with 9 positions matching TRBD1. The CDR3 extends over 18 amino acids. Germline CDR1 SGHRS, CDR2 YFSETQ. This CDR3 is CASSSPGTGSPGDNVLTF. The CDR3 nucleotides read TGCGCCAGCAGCTCTCCCGGGACAGGGTCTCCTGGGGACAACGTCCTGACTTTC.

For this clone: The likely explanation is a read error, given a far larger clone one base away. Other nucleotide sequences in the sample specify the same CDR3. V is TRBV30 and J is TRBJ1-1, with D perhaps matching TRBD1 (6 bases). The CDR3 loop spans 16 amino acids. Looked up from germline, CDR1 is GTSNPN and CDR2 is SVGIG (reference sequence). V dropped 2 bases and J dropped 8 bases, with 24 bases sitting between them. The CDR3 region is CAWSHGLGQLKREAFF. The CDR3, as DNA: TGTGCCTGGAGTCACGGCCTGGGACAACTGAAGCGGGAAGCTTTCTTT.

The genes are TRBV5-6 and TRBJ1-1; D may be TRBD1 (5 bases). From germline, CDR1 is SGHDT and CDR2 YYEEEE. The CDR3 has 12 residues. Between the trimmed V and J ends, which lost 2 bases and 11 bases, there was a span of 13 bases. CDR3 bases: TGTGCCAGCAGCTTTGGGAGAGAGGGGGCTTTCTTT. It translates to CASSFGREGAFF.

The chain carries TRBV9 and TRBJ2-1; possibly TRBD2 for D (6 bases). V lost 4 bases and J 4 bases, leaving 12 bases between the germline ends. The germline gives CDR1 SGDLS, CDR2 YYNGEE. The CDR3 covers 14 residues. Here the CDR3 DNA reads TGTGCCAGCAGCTCCGGGACTCGATACAATGAGCAGTTCTTC. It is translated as CASSSGTRYNEQFF.

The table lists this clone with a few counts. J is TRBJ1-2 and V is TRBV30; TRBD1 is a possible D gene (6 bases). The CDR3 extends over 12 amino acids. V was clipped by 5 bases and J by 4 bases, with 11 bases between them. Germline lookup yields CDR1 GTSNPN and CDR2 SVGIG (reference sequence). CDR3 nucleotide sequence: TGTGCCTGGTCCAGGGGTGTCTATGGCTACACCTTC. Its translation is CAWSRGVYGYTF.

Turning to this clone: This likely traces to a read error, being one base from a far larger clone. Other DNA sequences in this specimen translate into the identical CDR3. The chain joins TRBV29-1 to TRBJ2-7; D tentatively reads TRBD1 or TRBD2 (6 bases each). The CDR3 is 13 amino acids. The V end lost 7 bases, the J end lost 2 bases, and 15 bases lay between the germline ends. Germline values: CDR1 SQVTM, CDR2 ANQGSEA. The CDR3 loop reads CSAQTGRTYEQYF. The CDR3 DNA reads TGCAGCGCCCAAACAGGGAGGACCTACGAGCAGTACTTC.